One sample yielded the 10 T cell receptor beta chains listed below, sequenced in a study of regulatory T cells in long-lasting Graves disease. Combining iRepertoire HTBI primers with Arm-PCR of CDR3 regions, the authors built TCR beta libraries. One entry per CDR3 protein, called by TCRdb with MiXCR from the multiplex PCR reads. Altogether about 460,000 distinct CDR3 sequences are present, 13% to 15% being singletons, with the ten largest covering more than 15%. The time point is: newly diagnosed GD, antithyroid drugs for less than 3 months. Following extraction of RNA from PBMCs, that RNA was used to make the TCR library. A further study also used this sample, focusing on T cells in Graves' hyperthyroidism and ophthalmopathy.

Material: peripheral blood mononuclear cells (PBMCs), obtained at new diagnosis, from a patient treated with antithyroid drugs. The origin of the receptors is a woman aged 50 to 65 with Graves disease.

Concerning this clonotype itself: A read error is possible here, since a much larger clone lies one base away. V is TRBV7-6 and J is TRBJ2-7; 8 bases align to TRBD2. This CDR3 region has 17 residues. The V and J ends lost 0 bases and 1 base, in that order; junction bases with no gene match: 8. Germline V lookup: CDR1 SGHVS, CDR2 FNYEAQ. This CDR3 reads CASSLAGSGSGSYEQYF. The CDR3 nucleotides are TGTGCCAGCAGCTTAGCGGGGAGCGGGAGTGGGTCCTACGAGCAGTACTTC.

This clonotype was counted at least ten times. The chain carries TRBV19 and TRBJ1-1; possible D gene TRBD1, 6 bases. In germline, CDR1 is LNHDA, CDR2 SQIVND (reference sequence). Trimming left V 5 bases short and J 4 bases short, with 14 bases between. There are 14 residues in the CDR3. DNA of the CDR3: TGTGCCAGTAGTCCCAGGGAAGGGGGCACTGAAGCTTTCTTT. Residues: CASSPREGGTEAFF.

The table lists this clonotype with a few counts. The chain joins TRBV28 to TRBJ1-6, with 8 bases identical to TRBD1. V lost 7 bases and J lost 8; bases outside the gene matches: 7. Germline V lookup: CDR1 MDHEN, CDR2 SYDVKM. The CDR3 length is 14 residues. CDR3 sequence: CASTTGQGYSPLHF. The CDR3 DNA is TGTGCCAGCACCACCGGACAGGGCTATTCACCCCTCCACTTT.

This clonotype was observed at least ten times. The rearrangement uses TRBV7-2 and TRBJ2-4; 8 bases are a match to TRBD1. Germline CDR1 reads SGHTA; CDR2 reads FQGNSA. V lost 5 bases and J lost 6; bases outside the gene matches: 6. CDR3 length: 14 amino acids. The DNA of the CDR3 is TGTGCCAGCAGCCGCGACAGGGGAGCAAACATTCAGTACTTC. Translated, it gives CASSRDRGANIQYF.

The chain couples TRBV5-1 to TRBJ1-1; D is undetermined. Germline V CDR1 and CDR2: SGHRS, YFSETQ. CDR3 length: 13 amino acids. Trimming removed 1 base from V and 4 bases from J, with 8 bases in between. CDR3 sequence reads: CASSLQQSTEAFF. The CDR3, as DNA: TGCGCCAGCAGCTTGCAACAGAGCACTGAAGCTTTCTTT.

This clonotype was seen many times. The chain links TRBV14 to TRBJ2-3; D call uncertain. The CDR3 covers 16 residues. Trimming pared 1 base from V and 4 bases from J, leaving 15 bases between. Germline V gene sequence: CDR1 SGHDN, CDR2 FVKESK. The CDR3 DNA follows: TGTGCCAGCAGCCAAGCCTTTGGGCTAGATGCAGATACGCAGTATTTT. Translating gives CASSQAFGLDADTQYF.

The chain has TRBV6-5 and TRBJ1-4; D is uncertain. Germline V gives CDR1 MNHEY, CDR2 SVGAGI. The CDR3 contains 16 residues. Trimming removed 1 base from V and 8 bases from J, with 17 bases in between. CDR3 loop: CASSYWRPSEGEKLFF. CDR3 DNA: TGTGCCAGCAGTTACTGGCGGCCCTCTGAGGGCGAAAAACTGTTTTTT.

A few counts support this clonotype. At one boundary the junction diverges from the germline segment, which might be a read error. J is TRBJ1-2 and V is TRBV2, with TRBD1 as a possible D gene (5 bases). The germline CDR1 and CDR2 sequences are SNHLY and FYNNEI. The CDR3 has 13 residues. In DNA, the CDR3 is TGTGCCAGCAGTGAAAGCAGGGACGATGGCGACACCTTC. This gives the protein CASSESRDDGDTF.

Ten or more counts support this clonotype. The chain links TRBV7-3 to TRBJ2-1; tentatively, D is TRBD1 (6 bases). The V gene lost 5 bases and the J gene lost 7 bases, with 27 bases spanning the gap. The CDR3 has 18 amino acids. Germline lookup yields CDR1 SGHTA and CDR2 FQGTGA. As DNA, the CDR3 is TGTGCCAGCAGCCCGTTGCCAGGGGCAGGGCTACTCGGGAATGAGCAGTTCTTC. It specifies CASSPLPGAGLLGNEQFF.

For this clonotype: This clone may be a read error of a much larger clone one base away. V gene TRBV5-1 combines with J gene TRBJ2-7; 13 bases match TRBD2. The germline V gene encodes CDR1 SGHRS and CDR2 YFSETQ. V was clipped by 0 bases and J by 7 bases; unmatched bases: 7. The CDR3 is 16 residues long. As DNA, the CDR3 is TGCGCCAGCAGCTTGGAAGGGACTAGCGGGGTGAATGAGCAGTACTTC. Translated, it gives CASSLEGTSGVNEQYF. The entire variable domain, with the rest obtained from reference TRBV5-1 and TRBJ2-7, is as follows: KAGVTQTPRYLIKTRGQQVTLSCSPISGHRSVSWYQQTPGQGLQFLFEYFSETQRNKGNFPGRFSGRQFSNSRSEMNVSTLELGDSALYLCASSLEGTSGVNEQYFGPGTRLTVT.